This TCR beta chain stems from a study of blood T cell repertoires in COVID-19. Study summary: Each recovered donor of Cohort 3 presented with two negative PCRs, clearance, or symptom resolution. Samples came from the United States, Italy and Spain, spanning acute and convalescent COVID-19. From T cells, B-cell-depleted T cells, or PBMCs came the material, which was cDNA or gDNA.

The table came from immunoSEQ multiplex PCR; TCRdb's copy has only in-frame clones and leaves some out. The table lists roughly 200,000 clones, about nine tenths of them singletons, with around 7% in the top ten. The CDR3 runs to 13 residues. Trimming removed 5 bases from V and 11 bases from J, with 18 bases in between. CDR1 and CDR2 from the germline V gene are MDHEN and SYDVKM. This clone was observed a single time. The sample was PBMCs or T cells enriched from blood (not recorded which). The chain links TRBV28 to TRBJ1-1, with no clear D. This TCR came from a man between 25 and 39 years old in a cohort exposed to, infected with or recovered from COVID-19 (not recorded which). CDR3 bases: TGTGCCAGCAGTCGTACCGCACCCAGTTTTGCTTTCTTT. Translated: CASSRTAPSFAFF.